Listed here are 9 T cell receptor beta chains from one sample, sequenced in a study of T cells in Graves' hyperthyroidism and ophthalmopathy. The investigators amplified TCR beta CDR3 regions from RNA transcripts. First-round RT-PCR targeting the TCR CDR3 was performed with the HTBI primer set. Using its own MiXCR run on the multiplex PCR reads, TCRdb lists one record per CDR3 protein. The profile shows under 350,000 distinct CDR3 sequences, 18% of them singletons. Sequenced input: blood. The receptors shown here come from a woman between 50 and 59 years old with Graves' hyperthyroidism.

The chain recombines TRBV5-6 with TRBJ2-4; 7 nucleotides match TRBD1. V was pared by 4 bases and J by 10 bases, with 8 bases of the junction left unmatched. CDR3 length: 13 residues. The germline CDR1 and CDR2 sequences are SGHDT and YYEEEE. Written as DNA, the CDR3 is TGTGCCAGCAGCCAAGGGACAGAAGCGATTCAGTACTTC. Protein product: CASSQGTEAIQYF.

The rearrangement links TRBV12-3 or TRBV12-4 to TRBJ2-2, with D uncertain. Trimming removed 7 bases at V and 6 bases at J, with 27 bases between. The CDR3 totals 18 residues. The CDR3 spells CASTQGVLGLYSPGELFF. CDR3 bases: TGTGCCAGCACCCAAGGCGTCCTAGGGCTATATTCCCCCGGGGAGCTGTTTTTT.

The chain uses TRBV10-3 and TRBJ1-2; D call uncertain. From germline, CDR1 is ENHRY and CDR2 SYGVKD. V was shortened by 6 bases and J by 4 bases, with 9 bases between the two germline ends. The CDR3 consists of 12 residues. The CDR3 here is CAISEEGYGYTF. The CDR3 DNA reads TGTGCCATCAGCGAGGAGGGCTATGGCTACACCTTC.

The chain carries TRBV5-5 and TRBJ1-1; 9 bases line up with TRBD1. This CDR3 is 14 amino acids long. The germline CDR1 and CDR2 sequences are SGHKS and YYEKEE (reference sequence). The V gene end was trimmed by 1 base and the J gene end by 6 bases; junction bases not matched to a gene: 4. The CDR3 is CASSLRTGGSEAFF. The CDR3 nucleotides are TGTGCCAGCAGCTTGAGAACAGGGGGCTCTGAAGCTTTCTTT.

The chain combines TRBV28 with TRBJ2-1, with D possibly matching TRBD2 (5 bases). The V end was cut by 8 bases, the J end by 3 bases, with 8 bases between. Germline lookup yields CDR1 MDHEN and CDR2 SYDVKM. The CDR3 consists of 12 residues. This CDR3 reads CASGSVYNEQFF. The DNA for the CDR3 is TGTGCCAGCGGGAGCGTCTACAATGAGCAGTTCTTC.

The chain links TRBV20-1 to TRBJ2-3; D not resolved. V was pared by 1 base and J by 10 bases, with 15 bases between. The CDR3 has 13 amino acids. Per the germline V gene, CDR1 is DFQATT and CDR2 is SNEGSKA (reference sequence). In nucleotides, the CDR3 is TGCAGTGCTAGAGCCCTATCGGCTATCGCGCAGTATTTT. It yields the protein CSARALSAIAQYF.

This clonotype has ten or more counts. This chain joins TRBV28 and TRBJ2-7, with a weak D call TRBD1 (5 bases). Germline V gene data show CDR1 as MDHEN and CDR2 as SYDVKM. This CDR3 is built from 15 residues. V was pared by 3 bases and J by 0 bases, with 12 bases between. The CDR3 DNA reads TGTGCCAGCAGTTTGAGCCAGGGCCTCTCCTACGAGCAGTACTTC. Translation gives CASSLSQGLSYEQYF. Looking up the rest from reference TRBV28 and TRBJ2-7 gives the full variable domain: DVKVTQSSRYLVKRTGEKVFLECVQDMDHENMFWYRQDPGLGLRLIYFSYDVKMKEKGDIPEGYSVSREKKERFSLILESASTNQTSMYLCASSLSQGLSYEQYFGPGTRLTVT.

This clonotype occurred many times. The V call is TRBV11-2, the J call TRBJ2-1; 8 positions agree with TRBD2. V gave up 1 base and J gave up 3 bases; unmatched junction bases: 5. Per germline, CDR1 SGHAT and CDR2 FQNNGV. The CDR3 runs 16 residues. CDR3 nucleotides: TGTGCCAGCAGCTTAGTTAGCGGGATGGGCTACAATGAGCAGTTCTTC. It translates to CASSLVSGMGYNEQFF.

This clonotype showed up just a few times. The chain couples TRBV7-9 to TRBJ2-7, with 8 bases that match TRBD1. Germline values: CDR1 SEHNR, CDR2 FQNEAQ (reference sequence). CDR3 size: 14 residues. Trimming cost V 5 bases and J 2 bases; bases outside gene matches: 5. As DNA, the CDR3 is TGTGCCAGCAGCCCGGACAGGGACGCCTACGAGCAGTACTTC. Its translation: CASSPDRDAYEQYF. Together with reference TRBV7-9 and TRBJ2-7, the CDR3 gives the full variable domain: DTGVSQNPRHKITKRGQNVTFRCDPISEHNRLYWYRQTLGQGPEFLTYFQNEAQLEKSRLLSDRFSAERPKGSFSTLEIQRTEQGDSAMYLCASSPDRDAYEQYFGPGTRLTVT.